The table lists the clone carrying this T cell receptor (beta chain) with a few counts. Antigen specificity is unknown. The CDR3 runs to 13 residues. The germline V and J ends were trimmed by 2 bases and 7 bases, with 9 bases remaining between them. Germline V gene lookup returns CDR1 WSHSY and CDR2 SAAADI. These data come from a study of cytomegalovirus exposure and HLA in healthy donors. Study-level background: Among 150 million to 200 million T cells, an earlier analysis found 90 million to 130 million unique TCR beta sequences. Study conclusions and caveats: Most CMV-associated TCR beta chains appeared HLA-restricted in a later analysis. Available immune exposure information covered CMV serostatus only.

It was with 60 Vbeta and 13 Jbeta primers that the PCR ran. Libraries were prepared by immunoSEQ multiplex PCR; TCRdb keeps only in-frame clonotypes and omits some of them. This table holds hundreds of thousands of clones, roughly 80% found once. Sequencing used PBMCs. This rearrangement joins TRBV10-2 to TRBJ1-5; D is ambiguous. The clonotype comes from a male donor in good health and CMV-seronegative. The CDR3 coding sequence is TGCGCCAGCAGTGAGGTTCGAGGGCAGCCCCAGCATTTT. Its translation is CASSEVRGQPQHF.